The 19 T cell receptor beta chains reported below all come from one sample, sequenced in a study of CD8+CD57+ T cells in acquired aplastic anemia. Genomic DNA, serving as template, underwent TCR beta VDJ and CDR3 profiling. Using its own MiXCR run on the reads, TCRdb lists one record per CDR3 protein. The sample shows some 290,000 distinct CDR3 sequences, around 60% of them seen only once. Source material: sorted CD4+, CD8+, or CD8+CD57+ T cells (not recorded which) from PBMCs. Source of these receptors: a human donor with severe aplastic anemia or a healthy control (not recorded which).

This clonotype was recorded at least ten times. The chain employs TRBV20-1 and TRBJ1-2; D gene ambiguous. The ends were cut back, 4 bases at V and 8 bases at J, with 20 bases in the middle. Germline values: CDR1 DFQATT, CDR2 SNEGSKA (reference sequence). The CDR3 totals 14 residues. The CDR3 loop is CSATEARPGGGYTF. CDR3 coding DNA: TGCAGTGCTACCGAAGCGCGGCCGGGCGGAGGCTACACCTTC.

This clonotype has more than one count but fewer than ten. The V gene is TRBV4-2, the J gene TRBJ2-7; D is uncertain. The CDR3 is made up of 16 amino acids. Trimming removed 0 bases from V and 1 base from J, with 13 bases in between. Germline V gene lookup returns CDR1 LGHNA and CDR2 YNFKEQ. This chain's CDR3 is CASSQEVTIRSYEQYF. The CDR3 DNA reads TGTGCCAGCAGCCAAGAGGTAACGATTAGGTCCTACGAGCAGTACTTC.

The V and J genes are TRBV5-1 and TRBJ2-7; 14 nucleotides line up with TRBD2. CDR1 and CDR2 from the germline V gene are SGHRS and YFSETQ. This CDR3 is 15 amino acids long. The V and J ends lost 3 bases and 6 bases, in that order; junction bases with no gene match: 5. CDR3 loop: CASSSGTSGSIEQYF. In nucleotides, the CDR3 is TGCGCCAGCAGCTCGGGGACTAGCGGGAGTATCGAGCAGTACTTC.

On this clonotype itself: At one end, the junction sequence differs from germline, possibly due to a read error. This rearrangement joins TRBV7-2 to TRBJ1-2; tentative D call: TRBD1 (6 bases). Per the germline V gene, CDR1 is SGHTA and CDR2 is FQGNSA. The CDR3 totals 14 residues. CDR3 bases: TGTTCCAGCAGTTACGACAGGACGAACTATGGCTACACCTTC. As protein: CSSSYDRTNYGYTF. The entire variable domain, with the rest obtained from reference TRBV7-2 and TRBJ1-2, is as follows: GAGVSQSPSNKVTEKGKDVELRCDPISGHTALYWYRQSLGQGLEFLIYFQGNSAPDKSGLPSDRFSAERTGGSVSTLTIQRTQQEDSAVYLCSSSYDRTNYGYTFGSGTRLTVV.

This clonotype was recorded a few times. The chain joins TRBV10-2 to TRBJ2-7; 14 nucleotides align to TRBD2. This CDR3 comprises 19 residues. The junction had 11 bases not matched to a gene; V was cut back by 0 bases and J by 4 bases. CDR1 is WSHSY and CDR2 is SAAADI in the germline V gene. This CDR3 is CASSESVITGTSGSYEQYF. CDR3 in DNA: TGCGCCAGCAGTGAGTCGGTAATTACCGGGACTAGCGGGAGTTACGAGCAGTACTTC.

This clonotype was observed at least ten times. The CDR3 coding sequence is TGTGCCAGTAGTATAAACCACCCTAAAGGCTATGGCTACACCTTC. Protein: CASSINHPKGYGYTF. The chain joins TRBV19 to TRBJ1-2; D not certain. The CDR3 is made up of 15 amino acids. V dropped 2 bases and J dropped 4 bases, with 14 bases sitting between them. CDR1 and CDR2 (germline): LNHDA, SQIVND (reference sequence). Based on the CDR3 plus reference TRBV19 and TRBJ1-2, the full variable domain is DGGITQSPKYLFRKEGQNVTLSCEQNLNHDAMYWYRQDPGQGLRLIYYSQIVNDFQKGDIAEGYSVSREKKESFPLTVTSAQKNPTAFYLCASSINHPKGYGYTFGSGTRLTVV.

Turning to this clonotype: Being one base from a much bigger clone, this may be a read error. The rearrangement joins TRBV6-5 to TRBJ2-5; 8 bases are shared with TRBD1. The CDR3 runs to 15 residues. Germline loops: CDR1 MNHEY, CDR2 SVGAGI. CDR3 region: CAGSYSSGGWGTQYF. The CDR3 DNA sequence: TGTGCCGGCAGTTACTCGTCAGGGGGCTGGGGGACCCAGTACTTC.

Of note for this clonotype: One base away lies a much larger clone, so this may be a sequencing read error. CDR3 protein: CASSLEGPNAEAFF. CDR3 in DNA: TGCGCCAGCAGCTTGGAAGGTCCGAACGCTGAAGCTTTCTTT. The V call is TRBV5-1, the J call TRBJ1-1; the D is unclear. The CDR3 contains 14 residues. CDR1 is SGHRS and CDR2 is YFSETQ in the germline V gene.

The chain couples TRBV20-1 to TRBJ2-2; TRBD2 matches at 8 bases. The CDR3 is made up of 14 amino acids. Losses at the gene ends were 3 bases for V and 4 bases for J; bases not matched to a gene: 4. Germline CDR1 is DFQATT and CDR2 is SNEGSKA (reference sequence). This CDR3 reads CSASPGRATGELFF. The CDR3 DNA is TGCAGTGCTAGCCCCGGGAGGGCCACCGGGGAGCTGTTTTTT.

This clonotype came up a few times. The V gene is TRBV9, the J gene TRBJ1-1; unclear D gene. V lost 0 bases, J lost 7 bases, and 7 bases lay in between. This CDR3 spans 12 amino acids. Germline CDR1 SGDLS, CDR2 YYNGEE. The CDR3 DNA reads as TGTGCCAGCAGCGTAGCAGAGGGTGAAGCTTTCTTT. This gives the protein CASSVAEGEAFF.

The chain carries TRBV5-4 and TRBJ1-6; the D is unclear. The CDR3 is made up of 13 amino acids. Germline loops: CDR1 SGHNT, CDR2 YYREEE (reference sequence). The ends were cut back, 0 bases at V and 6 bases at J, with 4 bases in the middle. This CDR3 reads CASSLGFNSPLHF. CDR3 in DNA: TGTGCCAGCAGCTTGGGGTTTAATTCACCCCTCCACTTT.

The chain joins TRBV5-5 to TRBJ1-1; D is unresolved. V was shortened by 6 bases and J by 7 bases, with 16 bases between the two germline ends. Germline-derived CDR1 and CDR2 are SGHKS and YYEKEE (reference sequence). This CDR3 has 13 amino acids. The CDR3 DNA reads as TGTGCCAGCAAAGTAACGTCCAATAATGAAGCTTTCTTT. Translating gives CASKVTSNNEAFF. Supplemented by reference TRBV5-5 and TRBJ1-1, the full variable domain reads DAGVTQSPTHLIKTRGQQVTLRCSPISGHKSVSWYQQVLGQGPQFIFQYYEKEERGRGNFPDRFSARQFPNYSSELNVNALLLGDSALYLCASKVTSNNEAFFGQGTRLTVV.

This chain uses TRBV11-3 with TRBJ2-5, with a possible D match to TRBD2 (6 bases). The CDR3 has 13 residues. Trimming cost V 0 bases and J 7 bases, with 9 bases left between them. From germline, CDR1 is SGHNT and CDR2 YENEEA. CDR3 nucleotides: TGTGCCAGCAGCTTAGAATTCGGGGGGACCCAGTACTTC. It specifies CASSLEFGGTQYF.

This rearrangement joins TRBV10-3 to TRBJ2-3, with 11 bases aligning to TRBD2. Trimming took 1 base from V and 1 from J; bases not matched to a gene: 1. Germline CDR1 and CDR2: ENHRY and SYGVKD. This CDR3 is built from 16 residues. As DNA, the CDR3 is TGTGCCATCAGTGAGTTGACTAGCGGGGGCACAGATACGCAGTATTTT. The encoded protein is CAISELTSGGTDTQYF.

Only one count was recorded for this clonotype. V is TRBV5-1 and J is TRBJ2-7, with 11 bases matching TRBD1. CDR3 length: 13 residues. CDR1 is SGHRS, CDR2 YFSETQ, per germline. With 10 bases clipped from V and 5 bases from J, the junction kept 8 bases outside the gene matches. CDR3 region: CAGPGQGDHEQYF. The CDR3 region has the DNA TGCGCCGGACCGGGACAGGGGGACCACGAGCAGTACTTC. Looking up the rest from reference TRBV5-1 and TRBJ2-7 gives the full variable domain: KAGVTQTPRYLIKTRGQQVTLSCSPISGHRSVSWYQQTPGQGLQFLFEYFSETQRNKGNFPGRFSGRQFSNSRSEMNVSTLELGDSALYLCAGPGQGDHEQYFGPGTRLTVT.

This clonotype has more than one count but fewer than ten. The chain has TRBV7-2 and TRBJ1-6, with D possibly TRBD1 on 6 matching bases. V lost 1 base to trimming and J lost 5 bases, with 24 bases between them. Per germline, CDR1 SGHTA and CDR2 FQGNSA. There are 20 residues in the CDR3. CDR3: CASSLGRRLAGGANNSPLHF. The CDR3 region has the DNA TGTGCCAGCAGCTTAGGTCGTCGACTAGCGGGGGGCGCGAATAATTCACCCCTCCACTTT.

This clonotype came up a few times. The V and J genes are TRBV12-3 or TRBV12-4 and TRBJ2-4, with D perhaps matching TRBD2 (5 bases). V lost 6 bases and J lost 4, with 13 bases in between. This CDR3 contains 14 residues. The CDR3 reads CASSTPGKKNIQYF. CDR3 in DNA: TGTGCCAGCAGCACCCCGGGAAAAAAAAACATTCAGTACTTC.

The sample holds many counts of this clonotype. J is TRBJ1-5 and V is TRBV12-3 or TRBV12-4, with 7 bases identical to TRBD1. The CDR3 runs 14 residues. V shed 5 bases, J shed 2 bases, and the junction held 3 bases outside the gene matches. The CDR3 nucleotides are TGTGCCAGCAGTACCGGACAGGGCAATCAGCCCCAGCATTTT. Its translation: CASSTGQGNQPQHF.

The chain carries TRBV12-3 or TRBV12-4 and TRBJ2-2; TRBD1 agrees at 10 bases. V was clipped by 8 bases and J by 5 bases; unmatched bases: 5. The CDR3 consists of 14 residues. The CDR3 nucleotides are TGTGCCAGCCCAGGACAGGGGGGAACCGGGGAGCTGTTTTTT. It yields the protein CASPGQGGTGELFF.